Reported below is one TCR beta chain. V shed 5 bases and J 2 bases; nucleotides not matched to a gene: 8. Germline V gene sequence: CDR1 SGHRS, CDR2 YFSETQ. The length of the CDR3 is 15 residues. These data come from a study of T cell responses to AZD1222 COVID-19 vaccine. Sequencing was performed with immunoSEQ multiplex PCR; in TCRdb, only in-frame clones are kept and a portion is missing. The data hold about 18,000 clones, with under 90% observed a single time. The sequence was collected from an adult who received the AZD1222 COVID-19 vaccine. The chain recombines TRBV5-1 with TRBJ2-7, with TRBD1 matching 9 bases. Sequences were derived from peripheral blood, sampled 28 days after the second AZD1222 dose. The CDR3 region has the DNA TGCGCCAGCAGGGCGGGACAGGGAAGCCCCTACGAGCAGTACTTC. Protein sequence: CASRAGQGSPYEQYF.